This is a list of T cell receptor beta chains from one sample in a study of shared clonotypes between healthy human individuals. Generated by immunoSEQ multiplex PCR, the TCRdb table keeps only in-frame clones and is missing some. The sample contains around 2,000,000 clones, approximately 94% of which appear only once. The sample was naive CD8+ T cells sorted from blood. These TCRs come from a man younger than 35 in good health. Each CDR3 is given without its conserved first and last residue.

TRBJ2-7	11	TRBV5-6	ASSPRGSYEQY
TRBJ1-1	13	TRBV27	ASSLGGGTNTEAF
TRBJ2-7	14	TRBV7-2	ASSLGGQGPSYEQY
TRBJ1-3	14	TRBV4-3	ASSQDSASSGNTIY
TRBJ1-1	13	TRBV4-1	ASSQGPEGRTEAF
TRBJ1-2	18	TRBV28	ASSLFNTPPGQGFDGGYT
TRBJ1-6	15	TRBV6-1	ASNELQGQLVNSPLH
TRBJ2-2	14	TRBV9	ASSVSTGVNTGELF
TRBJ2-1	12	TRBV4-2	ASSRLAGGDEQF
TRBJ2-2	14	TRBV13	ASSLGGGWTNGELF
TRBJ2-3	14	TRBV9	ASSTGTTLPTDTQY
TRBJ2-7	12	TRBV14	ASSRKLDNYEQY
TRBJ2-7	14	TRBV4-3	ASSQDLGQLDYEQY
TRBJ2-3	16	TRBV27	ASSSRLAGGPLADTQY
TRBJ1-1	11	TRBV13	ASGQGAHTEAF
TRBJ2-3	11	TRBV7-9	ASRTPSTDTQY
TRBJ2-7	13	TRBV6-1	ASSEDGTSDRKQY
TRBJ2-2	16	TRBV18	ASSLGLPGQSYTGELF
TRBJ2-1	11	TRBV6-5	ASSPSGNNEQF
TRBJ2-7	12	TRBV28	ASSLPGGSYEQY
TRBJ2-5	12	TRBV28	ASSSGQPQETQY
TRBJ2-7	11	TRBV13	ASSGTRSYEQY
TRBJ2-1	14	TRBV27	ASSPTLSGRWNEQF
TRBJ2-1	13	TRBV4-3	ASSQEAAGFNEQF
TRBJ1-1	13	TRBV10-3	AISDAGKMNTEAF
TRBJ2-3	13	TRBV4-1	ASSQEAGDTDTQY
TRBJ2-2	12	TRBV25-1	ASSERHLIGELF
TRBJ2-5	10	TRBV5-4	ASSRDGGAQY
TRBJ2-7	9	TRBV27	ASSSSGEQY
TRBJ2-7	17	TRBV4-3	ASSQDRGWDGARGYEQY
TRBJ2-1	13	TRBV30	AWNELAGGGNEQF
TRBJ1-1	9	TRBV20-1	SGTQGTEAF
TRBJ2-3	11	TRBV19	ASKGDFTDTQY
TRBJ2-2	10	TRBV2	ASSEFSGELF
TRBJ2-5	14	TRBV28	ASSFWLAATKETQY
TRBJ2-7	13	TRBV10-2	ASSEGTSGTDEQY
TRBJ2-7	12	TRBV2	ASSATGAQDEQY
TRBJ2-7	12	TRBV7-8	ASTTTGGSYEQY
TRBJ2-7	13	TRBV2	ASSEMAPTDSEQY
TRBJ2-7	12	TRBV10-3	AIALAGGTYEQY
TRBJ2-4	10	TRBV7-9	ASSLDRDVQY
TRBJ1-1	15	TRBV7-2	ASSLDPWGEDSTEAF